The clone carrying this T cell receptor (beta chain) has only one observation. This entry comes from a study of blood T cell repertoires in COVID-19. The repertoire was sequenced with immunoSEQ multiplex PCR; TCRdb's copy has only in-frame clones and lacks some. Seen here are approximately 82,000 clones, approximately 82% observed once, and the top ten hold less than 9%. Between the trimmed V and J ends, which lost 1 base and 2 bases, there was a span of 9 bases. CDR1 is KGHSH and CDR2 is LQKENI in the germline V gene. The length of the CDR3 is 15 residues. This TCR was recovered from a man aged 45-60 years with active or convalescent COVID-19. The rearrangement links TRBV18 to TRBJ2-1; possible D gene TRBD1, 5 bases. Sequencing was carried out using peripheral blood. CDR3 DNA: TGTGCCAGCTCACCACAGGACACCACCTACAATGAGCAGTTCTTC. Amino acid sequence: CASSPQDTTYNEQFF.